The 2 T cell receptor beta chains below all came from one sample that was sequenced in a study of blood T cells in healthy people across ages. Then a second PCR, running about 6 to 11 cycles, was carried out with a sample-barcoded 5' primer and a J-beta primer mix. TCRdb passed the 5' RACE reads through MiXCR, listing each CDR3 protein once. Altogether 1.2 million to 1.5 million distinct CDR3 sequences are present, 59% being singletons, with the ten largest covering 5.5% to 8%. The sample was blood. The receptors derive from a man younger than 35 in good health.

This rearrangement joins TRBV6-6 to TRBJ2-3, with 7 nucleotides matching TRBD2. CDR1 is MNHNY, CDR2 SVGAGI, per germline (reference sequence). There are 15 residues in the CDR3. The trim removed 7 bases at V and 2 bases at J, leaving 9 bases unmatched. DNA of the CDR3: TGTGCCAGCACGCGGGGGACGGGCCCCACAGATACGCAGTATTTT. The encoded protein is CASTRGTGPTDTQYF.

This sequence joins TRBV3-1 and TRBJ2-7, with TRBD1 as a possible D gene (7 bases). The CDR3 length is 15 residues. Germline CDR1 reads LGHDT; CDR2 reads YNNKEL (reference sequence). The V end lost 2 bases, the J end lost 6 bases, and 17 bases lay between the germline ends. The CDR3 sequence is CASSQRAGGGSEQYF. CDR3 coding DNA: TGTGCCAGCAGCCAACGGGCAGGGGGAGGATCCGAGCAGTACTTC.